This T cell receptor beta chain appears in the sequencing data of a study of T cells in Graves' hyperthyroidism and ophthalmopathy. Trimming pared 3 bases from V and 10 bases from J, leaving 9 bases between. CDR1 and CDR2 (germline): SEHNR, FQNEAQ (reference sequence). The CDR3 is made up of 11 amino acids. RNA transcripts served as the template for amplifying TCR beta CDR3 regions. Using the HTBI primer set, a first-round RT-PCR was run on the TCR CDR3. TCRdb reanalysed the multiplex PCR reads using MiXCR and keeps one entry per CDR3 protein. The sample records 500,000 to 600,000 distinct CDR3 sequences, approximately 16% being singletons. Newly diagnosed hyperthyroidism patients aged 18 to 65 years had disease lasting under 2 months. In making diagnoses, clinical symptoms, serum thyroxine and TRAb, thyroid ultrasound and orbital computed tomography were all used. The PBMCs were taken from roughly 9.3 ml of fresh peripheral blood.

General study findings and limits: Blood also carried most thyroid clonotypes expanded above 0.001.

This clonotype was observed a few times. Antigen specificity is unknown. This chain links TRBV7-9 with TRBJ1-1; no definite D call. The material sequenced was blood. This receptor was obtained from a woman between 18 and 30 years old with Graves' hyperthyroidism. The CDR3 protein is CASSFVFGAFF. The CDR3 region has the DNA TGTGCCAGCAGCTTTGTTTTCGGAGCTTTCTTT. The full variable domain, rest sourced from reference TRBV7-9 and TRBJ1-1, is DTGVSQNPRHKITKRGQNVTFRCDPISEHNRLYWYRQTLGQGPEFLTYFQNEAQLEKSRLLSDRFSAERPKGSFSTLEIQRTEQGDSAMYLCASSFVFGAFFGQGTRLTVV.